The next 17 T cell receptor beta chains were all read from a single sample in a study of control samples from healthy donors and cancer patients. Generated by immunoSEQ multiplex PCR, the TCRdb table keeps only in-frame clones and is missing some. The table lists 150,000 to 160,000 clones, just under 95% of them singletons. The sample consisted of blood. These receptor sequences come from a man between 35 and 55 years old in good health.

V usage is TRBV2 and J usage is TRBJ2-3; no clear D. The CDR3 contains 15 residues. Between the trimmed V and J ends, which lost 5 bases and 1 base, there was a span of 13 bases. Germline-derived CDR1 and CDR2 are SNHLY and FYNNEI. The CDR3 here is CASSSDRTGTDTQYF. DNA for the CDR3: TGTGCCAGCAGTTCTGATAGGACGGGCACAGATACGCAGTATTTT.

V is TRBV25-1 and J is TRBJ2-1; D perhaps matches TRBD2 (5 bases). Trimming shortened V by 6 bases and J by 4 bases, and 7 bases separated the two germline ends. The CDR3 is made up of 12 amino acids. Germline CDR1 MGHDK, CDR2 SYGVNS. As DNA, the CDR3 is TGTGCCAGCAGGGACTGGTACAATGAGCAGTTCTTC. Translated: CASRDWYNEQFF.

The CDR3 region has the DNA TGTGCCAGCAGCCTGGACAGCTCTAATGAAAAACTGTTTTTT. Protein: CASSLDSSNEKLFF. The chain employs TRBV7-2 and TRBJ1-4, with D possibly matching TRBD1 (6 bases). There are 14 residues in the CDR3. V was cut by 5 bases and J by 3 bases, with 10 bases left in between. Per germline, CDR1 SGHTA and CDR2 FQGNSA.

V gene TRBV6-6 combines with J gene TRBJ2-7, with D unresolved. The V and J ends lost 2 bases and 0 bases respectively, with 8 bases between them. This CDR3 is 14 amino acids long. The V gene's germline CDR1 is MNHNY and CDR2 SVGAGI (reference sequence). The CDR3 loop is CASSYTPDSYEQYF. DNA for the CDR3: TGTGCCAGCAGTTACACCCCCGACTCCTACGAGCAGTACTTC.

V is TRBV6-5 and J is TRBJ2-5; either TRBD1 or TRBD2 may fit D (6 bases each). CDR3 length equals 14 residues. V dropped 5 bases and J dropped 4 bases, with 14 bases sitting between them. Germline CDR1 and CDR2: MNHEY and SVGAGI. CDR3 bases: TGTGCCAGCAGTCCCTTCAGGGGAGGAGAGACCCAGTACTTC. It specifies CASSPFRGGETQYF.

This clone came up once. This chain connects TRBV7-9 to TRBJ1-1; 10 positions match TRBD1. The V gene's germline CDR1 is SEHNR and CDR2 FQNEAQ (reference sequence). V lost 6 bases and J lost 8; bases outside the gene matches: 6. CDR3 length equals 13 residues. The CDR3 sequence is CASSYRTGGEAFF. CDR3 in DNA: TGTGCCAGCAGTTATCGGACAGGGGGGGAAGCTTTCTTT.

The chain has TRBV27 and TRBJ1-2; TRBD1 aligns across 9 bases. V gave up 5 bases and J gave up 3 bases; unmatched junction bases: 4. Germline CDR1 reads MNHEY; CDR2 reads SMNVEV (reference sequence). CDR3 length: 14 residues. CDR3 in DNA: TGTGCCAGCAGTCCTACAGGGGGCTACTATGGCTACACCTTC. Amino acids: CASSPTGGYYGYTF.

The chain has TRBV21-1 and TRBJ1-4. TRBV21-1 has pseudogene status. The CDR3 has 15 residues. The DNA of the CDR3 is TGTGCCAGCAGCAAACAGAGTAGATTTAATGAAAAACTGTTTTTT. Its translation: CASSKQSRFNEKLFF.

J is TRBJ1-1 and V is TRBV10-3; 7 bases are a match to TRBD1. V lost 5 bases, J lost 8 bases, and 5 bases stayed unmatched. CDR1 is ENHRY and CDR2 is SYGVKD in the germline V gene. The CDR3 has 12 amino acids. CDR3 region: CAISKGDREAFF. The DNA for the CDR3 is TGTGCCATCAGTAAGGGGGACAGAGAAGCTTTCTTT.

This chain connects TRBV18 to TRBJ1-1; 12 positions match TRBD1. Germline V gene sequence: CDR1 KGHSH, CDR2 LQKENI. The CDR3 is 18 amino acids. V gave up 2 bases and J gave up 1 base; unmatched junction bases: 8. The CDR3 loop reads CASSPLGTGGRWNTEAFF. CDR3 sequence (DNA): TGTGCCAGCTCACCATTGGGGACAGGGGGCCGATGGAACACTGAAGCTTTCTTT.

The sample holds a few counts of this clone. V is TRBV5-1 and J is TRBJ1-2, with unresolved D. V was shortened by 0 bases and J by 4 bases, with 7 bases between the two germline ends. Germline V gives CDR1 SGHRS, CDR2 YFSETQ. CDR3 size: 13 residues. The CDR3 sequence is CASSLGGPYGYTF. The CDR3 bases are TGCGCCAGCAGCTTGGGGGGTCCCTATGGCTACACCTTC.

The V and J genes are TRBV19 and TRBJ1-6, with TRBD1 matching over 9 bases. V dropped 3 bases and J dropped 7; count of bases not matched to a gene: 1. The CDR3 is 14 amino acids. The germline gives CDR1 LNHDA, CDR2 SQIVND (reference sequence). In DNA form, the CDR3 reads TGTGCCAGTAGTATGGGGACAGGGAATTCACCCCTCCACTTT. It yields the protein CASSMGTGNSPLHF.

J is TRBJ1-3 and V is TRBV7-9; D is possibly TRBD1 (6 bases). CDR1 is SEHNR, CDR2 FQNEAQ, per germline (reference sequence). The V gene lost 5 bases and the J gene lost 0 bases, with 8 bases spanning the gap. This CDR3 comprises 14 residues. The CDR3 DNA reads as TGTGCCAGCAGCCGGACAGTCTCTGGAAACACCATATATTTT. It translates to CASSRTVSGNTIYF.

The chain employs TRBV25-1 and TRBJ1-1; no definite D call. This CDR3 region has 14 residues. The V gene lost 3 bases and the J gene lost 7 bases, with 15 bases spanning the gap. The germline CDR1 and CDR2 sequences are MGHDK and SYGVNS. The chain's CDR3 is CASSDPGSSVEAFF. The CDR3 nucleotides read TGTGCCAGCAGTGATCCGGGCAGCAGCGTTGAAGCTTTCTTT.

The chain recombines TRBV2 with TRBJ2-2, with 7 positions matching TRBD1. Losses at the gene ends were 8 bases for V and 4 bases for J; bases not matched to a gene: 16. Germline V gene lookup returns CDR1 SNHLY and CDR2 FYNNEI. The CDR3 loop spans 17 amino acids. CDR3 in amino acids: CASLRGQEVTGTGELFF. The CDR3 bases are TGTGCCAGCCTGCGTGGACAGGAGGTAACTGGCACCGGGGAGCTGTTTTTT.

V usage is TRBV5-4 and J usage is TRBJ2-7, with D perhaps matching TRBD2 (7 bases). Trimming removed 4 bases from V and 7 bases from J, with 12 bases in between. The germline gives CDR1 SGHNT, CDR2 YYREEE (reference sequence). The CDR3 extends over 12 amino acids. Here the CDR3 DNA reads TGTGCCAGCAGCCCACAGGGAGGGGAGCAGTACTTC. Amino acid sequence: CASSPQGGEQYF.

The J gene is TRBJ2-2, the V gene TRBV6-5; D not certain. Per the germline V gene, CDR1 is MNHEY and CDR2 is SVGAGI. V shed 2 bases and J shed 6 bases, with 1 base lying between them. The CDR3 contains 11 residues. CDR3 DNA: TGTGCCAGCAGTTACCCCGGGGAGCTGTTTTTT. This sequence encodes CASSYPGELFF.